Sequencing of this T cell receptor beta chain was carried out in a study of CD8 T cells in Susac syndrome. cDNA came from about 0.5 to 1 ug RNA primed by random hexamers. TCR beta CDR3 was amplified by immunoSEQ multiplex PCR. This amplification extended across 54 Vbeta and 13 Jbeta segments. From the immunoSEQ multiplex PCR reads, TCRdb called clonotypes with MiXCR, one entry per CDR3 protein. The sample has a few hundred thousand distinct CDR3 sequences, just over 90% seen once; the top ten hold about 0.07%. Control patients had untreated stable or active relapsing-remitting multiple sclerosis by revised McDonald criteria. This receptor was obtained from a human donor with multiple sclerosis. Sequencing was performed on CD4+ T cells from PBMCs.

DNA for the CDR3: TGCAGTGCTTCCCGCAGACAGGGGGCGCAGGAAGACTATGGCTACACCTTC. Amino acids: CSASRRQGAQEDYGYTF. The genes are TRBV20-1 and TRBJ1-2; TRBD1 matches 10 bases. The CDR3 has 17 residues. Trimming removed 5 bases from V and 3 bases from J; junction bases left unmatched: 15. CDR1 DFQATT and CDR2 SNEGSKA come from the germline V gene (reference sequence).